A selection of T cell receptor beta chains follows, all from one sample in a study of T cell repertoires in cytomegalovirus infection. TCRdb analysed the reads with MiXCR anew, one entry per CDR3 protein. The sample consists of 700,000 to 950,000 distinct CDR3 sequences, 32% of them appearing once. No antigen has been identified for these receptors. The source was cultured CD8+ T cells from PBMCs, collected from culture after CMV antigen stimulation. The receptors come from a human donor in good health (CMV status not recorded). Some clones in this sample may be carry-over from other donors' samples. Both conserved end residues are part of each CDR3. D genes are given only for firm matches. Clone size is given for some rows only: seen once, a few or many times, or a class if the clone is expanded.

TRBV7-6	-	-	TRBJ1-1	TGTGCCAGCAGCGAGGCTAGGAACACTGAAGCTTTCTTT	CASSEARNTEAFF
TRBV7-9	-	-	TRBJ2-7	TGTGCCAGCAGCTCTCCGGTACGGGGCTACGAGCAGTACTTC	CASSSPVRGYEQYF
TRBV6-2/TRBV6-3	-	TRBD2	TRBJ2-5	TGTGCCAGCAGTCTATTCGGGGGGAACCAAGAGACCCAGTACTTC	CASSLFGGNQETQYF
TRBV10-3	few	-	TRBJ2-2	TGTGCCATCAGTGAAGGTTTGACCGGGGAGCTGTTTTTT	CAISEGLTGELFF
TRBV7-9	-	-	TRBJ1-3	TGTGCCAGCAGCCCTTCCAATTTAGTGAACTCTGGAAACACCATATATTTT	CASSPSNLVNSGNTIYF
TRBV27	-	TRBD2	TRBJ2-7	TGTGCCAGCAGGACGCGGGGGGGCGGGCCCTACGAGCAGTACTTC	CASRTRGGGPYEQYF
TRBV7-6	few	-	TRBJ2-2	TGTGCCAGCAGCCCCCGAGGGGAAAACACCGGGGAGCTGTTTTTT	CASSPRGENTGELFF
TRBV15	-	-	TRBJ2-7	TGTGCCACCAGCGGACAGACCTACGAGCAGTACTTC	CATSGQTYEQYF
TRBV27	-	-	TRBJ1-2	TGTGCCAGCAGTTTATCGGGCCGAGGGGGAAGTGGCTACACCTTC	CASSLSGRGGSGYTF
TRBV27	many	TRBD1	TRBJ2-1	TGTGCCAGCAGTCCCGGGACAGTTAAACCATACAATGAGCAGTTCTTC	CASSPGTVKPYNEQFF
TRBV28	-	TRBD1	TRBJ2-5	TGTGCCAGCAGTCGATCCAGGGGGCCGGAGACCCAGTACTTC	CASSRSRGPETQYF
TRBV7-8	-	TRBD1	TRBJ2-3	TGTGCCAGCAGCTTGGTCTTGACCGGGACAGCAATCACAGATACGCAGTATTTT	CASSLVLTGTAITDTQYF
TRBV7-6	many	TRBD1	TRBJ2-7	TGTGCCAGCAGTGGGCCCGGACAGGGGTTCGACGAGCAGTACTTC	CASSGPGQGFDEQYF
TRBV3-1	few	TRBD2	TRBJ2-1	TGTGCCAGCAGCCAAGTTCCCCCTAGCGGGGGGGCAGGCAATGAGCAGTTCTTC	CASSQVPPSGGAGNEQFF
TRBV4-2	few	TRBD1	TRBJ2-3	TGTGCCAGCAGCCAAGATCGAGGGACAGACACAGATACGCAGTATTTT	CASSQDRGTDTDTQYF
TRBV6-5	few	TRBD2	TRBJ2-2	TGTGCCAGCAGCCCCCCGGCACTAGCGGGGCCGCTCTCGAACACCGGGGAGCTGTTTTTT	CASSPPALAGPLSNTGELFF
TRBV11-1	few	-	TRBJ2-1	TGTGCCAGCAGCTTAATGGCCCGTGGGGTGCTGTACAATGAGCAGTTCTTC	CASSLMARGVLYNEQFF
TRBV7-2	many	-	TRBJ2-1	TGTGCCAGCAGCTTCGTAATGGGGGGCGTTAACAATGAGCAGTTCTTC	CASSFVMGGVNNEQFF
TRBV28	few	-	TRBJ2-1	TGTGCCAGCAGCCCAGGGGCTAGCGGATACAATGAGCAGTTCTTC	CASSPGASGYNEQFF
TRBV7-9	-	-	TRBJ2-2	TGTGCCAGCAGCTTAGCGTACGGTCCCGGGGAGCTGTTTTTT	CASSLAYGPGELFF
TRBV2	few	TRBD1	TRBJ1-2	TGTGCCAGCACCCAAGGGGGCCCCACCTATGGCTACACCTTC	CASTQGGPTYGYTF
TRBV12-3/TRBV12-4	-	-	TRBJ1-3	TGTGCCACCCAACAGGAGACGAACACCATATATTTT	CATQQETNTIYF
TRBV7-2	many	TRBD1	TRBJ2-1	TGTGCCAGCAGTTGGAGGGACAGGGGAGGGTATGAGCAGTTCTTC	CASSWRDRGGYEQFF
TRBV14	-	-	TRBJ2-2	TGTGCCAGCAGTCTTTGGCGGGTGTCCGGGGAGCTGTTTTTT	CASSLWRVSGELFF
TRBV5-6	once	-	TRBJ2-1	TGTGCCAGCAGACCGGGCCTACTGGAGGAGGATGAGCAGTTCTTC	CASRPGLLEEDEQFF
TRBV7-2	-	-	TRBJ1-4	TGTGCCAGCAGCGCAACAGGGTACACTAATGAAAAACTGTTTTTT	CASSATGYTNEKLFF
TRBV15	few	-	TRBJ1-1	TGTGCCACCAGCAGAGAAGATCACACTGAAGCTTTCTTT	CATSREDHTEAFF